The rows below give T cell receptor beta chains drawn from one sample of a study of T cells in Graves' hyperthyroidism and ophthalmopathy. TCRdb re-derived calls from the multiplex PCR reads in MiXCR, one entry per CDR3 protein. This sample yields a few hundred thousand distinct CDR3 sequences, of which around 15% are seen a single time; about 15% belongs to the top ten. Sequenced sample: blood. Source of these receptors: a middle-aged woman with Graves' hyperthyroidism. CDR3s include the opening cysteine and the closing phenylalanine or tryptophan. Each record gives: CDR3 protein, CDR3 DNA, V gene, D gene, J gene, clone size, CDR3 length. D genes are given only for firm matches. Some rows mark clone size as missing; the rest say once, few, many or name a class of expanded clone.

CDR3aa: CASRLAGGFTGELFF; CDR3nt: TGTGCCTCGAGACTAGCGGGAGGCTTTACCGGGGAGCTGTTTTTT; v_gene: TRBV30; d_gene: TRBD2; j_gene: TRBJ2-2; abundance: many; len: 15
CDR3aa: CASGPAGGAVDTQYF; CDR3nt: TGTGCTAGTGGCCCAGCGGGAGGGGCTGTAGATACGCAGTATTTT; v_gene: TRBV12-5; d_gene: TRBD2; j_gene: TRBJ2-3; abundance: many; len: 15
CDR3aa: CASSFNGAGELNEQFF; CDR3nt: TGTGCCAGCAGCTTTAACGGAGCGGGAGAACTAAATGAGCAGTTCTTC; v_gene: TRBV11-2; d_gene: TRBD2; j_gene: TRBJ2-1; abundance: many; len: 16
CDR3aa: CAWSRRANTEAFF; CDR3nt: TGTGCCTGGAGCCGCAGGGCGAACACTGAAGCTTTCTTT; v_gene: TRBV30; d_gene: NA; j_gene: TRBJ1-1; abundance: many; len: 13
CDR3aa: CASSLGPLAGGELFF; CDR3nt: TGTGCCAGCAGCTTAGGACCCTTAGCGGGCGGGGAGCTGTTTTTT; v_gene: TRBV7-3; d_gene: TRBD2; j_gene: TRBJ2-2; abundance: few; len: 15
CDR3aa: CASSLMDRAQETQYF; CDR3nt: TGTGCCAGCTCATTAATGGACAGAGCTCAAGAAACCCAGTACTTC; v_gene: TRBV18; d_gene: NA; j_gene: TRBJ2-5; abundance: many; len: 15
CDR3aa: CASSPTLRQGGQGDEAFF; CDR3nt: TGTGCCAGCAGCCCTACCTTGAGACAGGGCGGACAGGGGGATGAAGCTTTCTTT; v_gene: TRBV2; d_gene: TRBD1; j_gene: TRBJ1-1; abundance: NA; len: 18
CDR3aa: CASSDTSGSLEQYF; CDR3nt: TGCGCCAGCAGCGACACTAGCGGGAGCCTCGAGCAGTACTTC; v_gene: TRBV5-1; d_gene: TRBD2; j_gene: TRBJ2-7; abundance: few; len: 14
CDR3aa: CASSFPRGTVTGELFF; CDR3nt: TGTGCCAGCAGTTTTCCCAGGGGGACTGTCACCGGGGAGCTGTTTTTT; v_gene: TRBV12-3/TRBV12-4; d_gene: NA; j_gene: TRBJ2-2; abundance: few; len: 16
CDR3aa: CSAGGAGNTIYF; CDR3nt: TGCAGCGCTGGGGGAGCTGGAAACACCATATATTTT; v_gene: TRBV29-1; d_gene: NA; j_gene: TRBJ1-3; abundance: few; len: 12
CDR3aa: CASSIGLGGTSNQPQHF; CDR3nt: TGTGCCAGTAGTATAGGGCTCGGGGGTACGAGCAATCAGCCCCAGCATTTT; v_gene: TRBV19; d_gene: NA; j_gene: TRBJ1-5; abundance: NA; len: 17
CDR3aa: CATSRVGGTSYEQYF; CDR3nt: TGTGCCACCAGCAGAGTCGGTGGGACTAGCTACGAGCAGTACTTC; v_gene: TRBV15; d_gene: TRBD2; j_gene: TRBJ2-7; abundance: few; len: 15
CDR3aa: CAWSMGMNTEAFF; CDR3nt: TGTGCCTGGAGCATGGGAATGAACACTGAAGCTTTCTTT; v_gene: TRBV30; d_gene: NA; j_gene: TRBJ1-1; abundance: many; len: 13
CDR3aa: CASSTTGAADTEAFF; CDR3nt: TGTGCCAGTAGTACGACAGGGGCTGCTGACACTGAAGCTTTCTTT; v_gene: TRBV19; d_gene: TRBD1; j_gene: TRBJ1-1; abundance: NA; len: 15
CDR3aa: CAWSAVRSQGTSNQPQHF; CDR3nt: TGTGCCTGGAGTGCCGTACGGTCCCAGGGGACTAGCAATCAGCCCCAGCATTTT; v_gene: TRBV30; d_gene: NA; j_gene: TRBJ1-5; abundance: many; len: 18
CDR3aa: CSLTKAGLRADTQYF; CDR3nt: TGCAGTTTAACGAAAGCGGGACTCCGCGCAGATACGCAGTATTTT; v_gene: TRBV20-1; d_gene: TRBD2; j_gene: TRBJ2-3; abundance: NA; len: 15
CDR3aa: CASKRTGDYSPLHF; CDR3nt: TGTGCCAGCAAACGGACAGGGGATTATTCACCCCTCCACTTT; v_gene: TRBV12-3/TRBV12-4; d_gene: TRBD1; j_gene: TRBJ1-6; abundance: NA; len: 14
CDR3aa: CASRQEGDTDTQYF; CDR3nt: TGCGCCAGCCGCCAGGAGGGGGATACCGATACGCAGTATTTT; v_gene: TRBV5-1; d_gene: NA; j_gene: TRBJ2-3; abundance: few; len: 14
CDR3aa: CASSDSGRAYEQYF; CDR3nt: TGTGCCAGCAGTGATAGCGGGAGGGCCTACGAGCAGTACTTC; v_gene: TRBV27; d_gene: TRBD2; j_gene: TRBJ2-7; abundance: many; len: 14
CDR3aa: CASSLGRAGLHYNEQFF; CDR3nt: TGTGCCAGCAGCTTAGGGCGGGCGGGACTACACTACAATGAGCAGTTCTTC; v_gene: TRBV11-3; d_gene: TRBD2; j_gene: TRBJ2-1; abundance: many; len: 17
CDR3aa: CATSRVHNGETQYF; CDR3nt: TGTGCCACCAGCAGAGTGCACAACGGAGAGACCCAGTACTTC; v_gene: TRBV15; d_gene: NA; j_gene: TRBJ2-5; abundance: many; len: 14
CDR3aa: CASRGQGPHSPLHF; CDR3nt: TGTGCCAGCAGGGGACAGGGACCACATTCACCCCTCCACTTT; v_gene: TRBV12-3/TRBV12-4; d_gene: TRBD1; j_gene: TRBJ1-6; abundance: many; len: 14
CDR3aa: CASRDWGGDEQYF; CDR3nt: TGCGCCAGCCGGGATTGGGGTGGGGACGAGCAGTACTTC; v_gene: TRBV5-1; d_gene: NA; j_gene: TRBJ2-7; abundance: NA; len: 13
CDR3aa: CASWPGQGNTGELFF; CDR3nt: TGTGCCAGTTGGCCGGGACAGGGAAACACCGGGGAGCTGTTTTTT; v_gene: TRBV19; d_gene: TRBD1; j_gene: TRBJ2-2; abundance: many; len: 15
CDR3aa: CASSNSGNTEAFF; CDR3nt: TGTGCCAGCAGTAACAGTGGGAACACTGAAGCTTTCTTT; v_gene: TRBV12-3/TRBV12-4; d_gene: NA; j_gene: TRBJ1-1; abundance: many; len: 13
CDR3aa: CSVFQGQVRYGYTF; CDR3nt: TGCAGCGTTTTCCAAGGACAGGTGCGATATGGCTACACCTTC; v_gene: TRBV29-1; d_gene: TRBD1; j_gene: TRBJ1-2; abundance: few; len: 14
CDR3aa: CSARGVTGGLNTEAFF; CDR3nt: TGCAGTGCTAGAGGGGTGACAGGGGGCCTGAACACTGAAGCTTTCTTT; v_gene: TRBV20-1; d_gene: TRBD1; j_gene: TRBJ1-1; abundance: many; len: 16
CDR3aa: CSATGREEKLFF; CDR3nt: TGCAGTGCCACAGGGAGGGAGGAAAAACTGTTTTTT; v_gene: TRBV20-1; d_gene: NA; j_gene: TRBJ1-4; abundance: many; len: 12
CDR3aa: CASSLSRTSGSTDTQYF; CDR3nt: TGTGCCAGCAGTTTATCGCGGACTAGCGGTAGCACAGATACGCAGTATTTT; v_gene: TRBV28; d_gene: TRBD2; j_gene: TRBJ2-3; abundance: many; len: 17
CDR3aa: CASSEYAGREPQHF; CDR3nt: TGTGCCAGCAGTGAATACGCGGGGCGGGAGCCCCAGCATTTT; v_gene: TRBV6-1; d_gene: NA; j_gene: TRBJ1-5; abundance: few; len: 14
CDR3aa: CASSVGRNTGELFF; CDR3nt: TGTGCCAGCAGTGTGGGCCGCAACACCGGGGAGCTGTTTTTT; v_gene: TRBV2; d_gene: NA; j_gene: TRBJ2-2; abundance: many; len: 14
CDR3aa: CASSPPDRVYEQYF; CDR3nt: TGTGCCAGCAGCCCCCCGGACAGGGTCTACGAGCAGTACTTC; v_gene: TRBV7-9; d_gene: TRBD1; j_gene: TRBJ2-7; abundance: NA; len: 14
CDR3aa: CASSFGTQKYEQYF; CDR3nt: TGTGCCAGCAGTTTTGGAACACAAAAATACGAGCAGTACTTC; v_gene: TRBV12-3/TRBV12-4; d_gene: NA; j_gene: TRBJ2-7; abundance: many; len: 14
CDR3aa: CASSTQGNTEAFF; CDR3nt: TGTGCCAGCAGCACTCAGGGGAACACTGAAGCTTTCTTT; v_gene: TRBV9; d_gene: NA; j_gene: TRBJ1-1; abundance: NA; len: 13
CDR3aa: CSATVTSGATYEQYF; CDR3nt: TGCAGTGCCACAGTGACTAGCGGGGCAACCTACGAGCAGTACTTC; v_gene: TRBV20-1; d_gene: TRBD2; j_gene: TRBJ2-7; abundance: many; len: 15
CDR3aa: CASSPNYPGGGYEQYF; CDR3nt: TGTGCCAGCAGCCCTAACTACCCAGGGGGCGGTTACGAGCAGTACTTC; v_gene: TRBV5-6; d_gene: TRBD1; j_gene: TRBJ2-7; abundance: few; len: 16
CDR3aa: CASTDTGPEAFF; CDR3nt: TGCGCCAGCACCGATACAGGGCCTGAAGCTTTCTTT; v_gene: TRBV5-1; d_gene: NA; j_gene: TRBJ1-1; abundance: many; len: 12
CDR3aa: CASSLMTDNEQFF; CDR3nt: TGCGCCAGCAGCTTGATGACAGACAATGAGCAGTTCTTC; v_gene: TRBV5-1; d_gene: NA; j_gene: TRBJ2-1; abundance: many; len: 13
CDR3aa: CSARVLGPSTDTQYF; CDR3nt: TGCAGTGCTAGAGTGCTGGGACCATCCACAGATACGCAGTATTTT; v_gene: TRBV20-1; d_gene: NA; j_gene: TRBJ2-3; abundance: NA; len: 15
CDR3aa: CASSPVSGQGKNIQYF; CDR3nt: TGTGCCAGCAGCCCCGTAAGCGGACAGGGGAAAAACATTCAGTACTTC; v_gene: TRBV6-1; d_gene: TRBD1; j_gene: TRBJ2-4; abundance: many; len: 16
CDR3aa: CSARQTSGRVETQYF; CDR3nt: TGCAGTGCTAGACAGACTAGCGGGAGGGTTGAGACCCAGTACTTC; v_gene: TRBV20-1; d_gene: TRBD2; j_gene: TRBJ2-5; abundance: NA; len: 15
CDR3aa: CASSLESHSYEQYF; CDR3nt: TGCGCCAGCAGCTTGGAATCGCACTCCTACGAGCAGTACTTC; v_gene: TRBV5-1; d_gene: NA; j_gene: TRBJ2-7; abundance: few; len: 14
CDR3aa: CASSPQGVAEELFF; CDR3nt: TGTGCCAGCAGCCCCCAGGGGGTTGCCGAGGAGCTGTTTTTT; v_gene: TRBV3-1; d_gene: TRBD1; j_gene: TRBJ2-2; abundance: NA; len: 14
CDR3aa: CASSAGTGHGNEQFF; CDR3nt: TGTGCCAGCAGTGCCGGGACAGGCCACGGGAATGAGCAGTTCTTC; v_gene: TRBV2; d_gene: TRBD1; j_gene: TRBJ2-1; abundance: many; len: 15
CDR3aa: CASKPGQGYSPLHF; CDR3nt: TGTGCCAGCAAACCGGGACAGGGATATTCACCCCTCCACTTT; v_gene: TRBV6-1; d_gene: TRBD1; j_gene: TRBJ1-6; abundance: NA; len: 14
CDR3aa: CASSTGLAAYNEQFF; CDR3nt: TGTGCCAGCAGTACCGGACTAGCGGCTTACAATGAGCAGTTCTTC; v_gene: TRBV27; d_gene: TRBD2; j_gene: TRBJ2-1; abundance: many; len: 15